Listed below are T cell receptor beta chains from one sample, sequenced in a study of T cells in Graves' hyperthyroidism and ophthalmopathy. A single record per CDR3 protein comes from TCRdb applying MiXCR to the multiplex PCR reads. The data show a few hundred thousand distinct CDR3 sequences, around 25% seen once. Sequencing was done on a sample of blood. The receptors shown here come from a man in his forties or fifties with Graves' hyperthyroidism. CDR3s include the opening cysteine and the closing phenylalanine or tryptophan. A D gene is named only where the DNA matches it firmly. Clone size is shown for a subset of rows, as once, few, many or a class of expanded clone.

V gene,J gene,D gene,clone size,CDR3 DNA,CDR3 protein
TRBV20-1,TRBJ2-1,.,.,TGCAGTGCTAGGGGGGCGGGAGTTAACAATGAGCAGTTCTTC,CSARGAGVNNEQFF
TRBV12-3/TRBV12-4,TRBJ1-6,.,few,TGTGCCAGCAGCATGGACTCTTATTCACCCCTCCACTTT,CASSMDSYSPLHF
TRBV12-3/TRBV12-4,TRBJ2-3,.,many,TGTGCCAGCAGTTTTCGGCGGACCCCGGGGGATACGCAGTATTTT,CASSFRRTPGDTQYF
TRBV25-1,TRBJ2-7,.,few,TGTGCCAGCAGTGAATTATGGGGGGACGAGCAGTACTTC,CASSELWGDEQYF
TRBV12-3/TRBV12-4,TRBJ2-5,TRBD2,few,TGTGCCAGCAGTGGGGTAGCGGGTCCCCCCCAAGAGACCCAGTACTTC,CASSGVAGPPQETQYF
TRBV6-2/TRBV6-3,TRBJ1-6,.,.,TGTGCCAGCAGTTACTCCACGCTAAATTCACCCCTCCACTTT,CASSYSTLNSPLHF
TRBV12-5,TRBJ2-1,.,.,TGTGCTAGTGGGAGTGGGGAAGGTAATGAGCAGTTCTTC,CASGSGEGNEQFF
TRBV20-1,TRBJ2-3,.,many,TGCAGTGCTAGACCTAGCACAGATACGCAGTATTTT,CSARPSTDTQYF
TRBV6-1,TRBJ2-3,TRBD2,few,TGTGCCAGCACCCCCAAGACTAGCGGGAGTAGAGATACGCAGTATTTT,CASTPKTSGSRDTQYF
TRBV12-3/TRBV12-4,TRBJ2-5,TRBD2,many,TGTGCCAGCAGTTTATCCGGGAGGGCCGCAGAGACCCAGTACTTC,CASSLSGRAAETQYF
TRBV5-1,TRBJ2-2,TRBD2,.,TGCGCCAGCAGTTGGACGGGAGGGGAGTCCGGGGAGCTGTTTTTT,CASSWTGGESGELFF
TRBV6-2/TRBV6-3,TRBJ1-1,TRBD1,few,TGTGCCAGCAGTTGGACAGGGGGCAGAACTGAAGCTTTCTTT,CASSWTGGRTEAFF
TRBV20-1,TRBJ2-5,.,.,TGCAGTGCTAAGTGGGGTGCGGGAGAGACCCAGTACTTC,CSAKWGAGETQYF
TRBV28,TRBJ2-1,TRBD2,many,TGTGCCACCAATTGGGGGACTAGCACCTTCAATGAGCAGTTCTTC,CATNWGTSTFNEQFF
TRBV12-3/TRBV12-4,TRBJ2-3,.,many,TGTGCCAGCAGTCAACAGGGTCGTCCAGATACGCAGTATTTT,CASSQQGRPDTQYF
TRBV12-3/TRBV12-4,TRBJ2-5,TRBD1,many,TGTGCCAGCAGCCTTTCGGGGACAGGGGGCAAAGAGACCCAGTACTTC,CASSLSGTGGKETQYF
TRBV6-2/TRBV6-3,TRBJ2-1,TRBD2,.,TGTGCCAGCAGTCAGACTAGCAGGAGGGCCGATGAGCAGTTCTTC,CASSQTSRRADEQFF
TRBV7-7,TRBJ2-7,TRBD1,many,TGTGCCAGCAGCTTAGGGACAGGCTACGAGCAGTACTTC,CASSLGTGYEQYF
TRBV6-1,TRBJ2-5,.,many,TGTGCCAGCAGTGTAGCGGCAAGTGAGACCCAGTACTTC,CASSVAASETQYF
TRBV27,TRBJ2-7,.,many,TGTGCCAGCAGTCCCCAGAGGGGGGTAGGGGTGGCCTACGAGCAGTACTTC,CASSPQRGVGVAYEQYF
TRBV6-6,TRBJ2-5,.,few,TGTGCCAGCAGTTACTCGACTGCGAAGACCCAGTACTTC,CASSYSTAKTQYF
TRBV19,TRBJ1-1,.,few,TGTGCCAGTAGTGCAGTCATGAACACTGAAGCTTTCTTT,CASSAVMNTEAFF
TRBV7-6,TRBJ2-3,TRBD2,.,TGTGCCAGCAGCCCAATAGCGGGACCGTCCACAGATACGCAGTATTTT,CASSPIAGPSTDTQYF
TRBV11-1,TRBJ1-1,.,few,TGTGCCAGCAGCTTAAGGGGGGGGGCGCCGAACACTGAAGCTTTCTTT,CASSLRGGAPNTEAFF
TRBV7-9,TRBJ2-2,.,.,TGTGCCAGCAGTCCCGTCATTAGCGGAAGAAACACCGGGGAGCTGTTTTTT,CASSPVISGRNTGELFF
TRBV10-3,TRBJ1-6,TRBD1,.,TGTGCCATTCAAGGACAGGGGGGTTCACCCCTCCACTTT,CAIQGQGGSPLHF
TRBV3-1,TRBJ2-3,TRBD2,.,TGTGCCAGCAGCCTTGGGGCGGGAGACGATACGCAGTATTTT,CASSLGAGDDTQYF
TRBV9,TRBJ2-5,TRBD1,.,TGTGCCAGCAGCGCCGGGACAGGGACTCCCTACTTC,CASSAGTGTPYF
TRBV12-3/TRBV12-4,TRBJ2-5,TRBD2,many,TGTGCCAGCAGTTTTGTGGCTAGCGGGACTCAAGAGACCCAGTACTTC,CASSFVASGTQETQYF
TRBV19,TRBJ1-1,.,few,TGTGCCAGTAGTTCCAAGGCCTGGGGGACTGAAGCTTTCTTT,CASSSKAWGTEAFF
TRBV19,TRBJ1-1,.,few,TGTGCCAGTACGCCCGGACGCCGGGTCGGGGGCACTGAAGCTTTCTTT,CASTPGRRVGGTEAFF
TRBV5-1,TRBJ2-6,.,.,TGCGCCAGCAGCTTGGGATCAGGGGGACTCTCTCTTCAAAAGTCTGGGGCCAACGTCCTGACTTTC,CASSLGSGGLSLQKSGANVLTF
TRBV5-1,TRBJ2-1,TRBD2,.,TGCGCCAGCAGTCGACTAGCGGGAGATAAGAATGAGCAGTTCTTC,CASSRLAGDKNEQFF
TRBV27,TRBJ2-7,TRBD2,.,TGTGCCAGCAGTCTCCTCCGACTAGCGGCGGCCTACGAGCAGTACTTC,CASSLLRLAAAYEQYF
TRBV29-1,TRBJ2-3,TRBD2,.,TGCAGCGTCTTTGGACTAGCGGAGAGCACAGATACGCAGTATTTT,CSVFGLAESTDTQYF
TRBV18,TRBJ2-1,.,few,TGTGCCAGCTCACCACCGGCAGGGAGTAATGAGCAGTTCTTC,CASSPPAGSNEQFF
TRBV27,TRBJ1-1,.,few,TGTGCCAGCAGTTTTCTTTCTTCTTCTTCAGAAGCTTTCTTT,CASSFLSSSSEAFF
TRBV19,TRBJ2-3,TRBD2,.,TGTGCCAGTAGTATGAAGCGGGACACAGATACGCAGTATTTT,CASSMKRDTDTQYF
TRBV9,TRBJ2-3,.,.,TGTGCCAGCAGCCGCGGCCAAGCCGTAGATACGCAGTATTTT,CASSRGQAVDTQYF
TRBV6-1,TRBJ2-1,.,.,TGTGCCAGCAGAGATCGGGATGAGCAGTTCTTC,CASRDRDEQFF
TRBV7-2,TRBJ2-5,TRBD2,few,TGTGCCAGCAGCTTACTACTAGCGGGGTGGACCCAGTACTTC,CASSLLLAGWTQYF
TRBV5-5,TRBJ2-5,TRBD2,few,TGTGCCAGCAAGGCTAGCGGGACAGAGACCCAGTACTTC,CASKASGTETQYF
TRBV20-1,TRBJ2-7,TRBD1,.,TGCAGTGCTAGAGAGACCGGGACAGGGGGTTACGAGCAGTACTTC,CSARETGTGGYEQYF
TRBV4-2,TRBJ2-3,.,.,TGTGCCAGCAGCCAAGATGGGCAAGCTTCAGATACGCAGTATTTT,CASSQDGQASDTQYF
TRBV5-1,TRBJ2-3,.,few,TGCGCCAGCAGCCCCCTCCCGTGGCCCGAGACAGATACGCAGTATTTT,CASSPLPWPETDTQYF
TRBV18,TRBJ1-5,.,.,TGTGCCAGCTCACCAACGAGGGTGGGTCAGCCCCAGCATTTT,CASSPTRVGQPQHF
TRBV7-9,TRBJ2-6,.,.,TGTGCCAGCAGCTTAGATGAGGGAGCTGGGGCCAACGTCCTGACTTTC,CASSLDEGAGANVLTF
TRBV6-2/TRBV6-3,TRBJ2-5,.,.,TGTGCCAGCAGTTACTCGACTAGATCGCAAGAGACCCAGTACTTC,CASSYSTRSQETQYF
TRBV20-1,TRBJ2-3,.,few,TGCAGTGCGCACCTATCCCAGGATACGCAGTATTTT,CSAHLSQDTQYF
TRBV12-5,TRBJ1-5,.,few,TGTGCTAGTGGTTCGATTCAGGGTGGAGGTAGCAATCAGCCCCAGCATTTT,CASGSIQGGGSNQPQHF
TRBV7-3,TRBJ2-5,TRBD2,many,TGTGCCAGCAGCCTCCTTGGGACTAGCTCTGAGACCCAGTACTTC,CASSLLGTSSETQYF
TRBV20-1,TRBJ2-5,.,many,TGCAGTGCAGACGACGGCTCCACCCAAGAGACCCAGTACTTC,CSADDGSTQETQYF
TRBV24-1,TRBJ2-1,TRBD2,.,TGTGCCACCAGTGATTCCGTGGCGGGAGGGCGCAATGAGCAGTTCTTC,CATSDSVAGGRNEQFF